This is a list of T cell receptor beta chains from one sample in a study of blood T cell repertoires in COVID-19. Method: immunoSEQ multiplex PCR; TCRdb's copy keeps in-frame clones and lacks some. The table shows around 100,000 clones, with 80% to 90% occurring only once. Sequencing was carried out using peripheral blood. These receptors were taken from a man older than 75 with acute or convalescent COVID-19. The CDR3 runs from the conserved cysteine through the conserved F or W. The order of the fields is clone size, D gene, J gene, V gene, CDR3 protein, CDR3 DNA. The D gene is left open where the match is weak. Clone size is stated in some rows and not others, as once, few, many or a class when expanded.

size: few; D: NA; J: TRBJ2-5; V: TRBV12-3/TRBV12-4; CDR3: CASSLSAETQYF; DNA: TGTGCCAGCAGTTTAAGCGCCGAGACCCAGTACTTC
size: once; D: TRBD1; J: TRBJ2-3; V: TRBV2; CDR3: CASSSPSGQADTQYF; DNA: TGTGCCAGCAGTTCCCCGTCGGGACAGGCAGATACGCAGTATTTT
size: NA; D: TRBD2; J: TRBJ2-1; V: TRBV5-1; CDR3: CASRLAGNEQFF; DNA: TGCGCCAGCCGACTAGCCGGCAATGAGCAGTTCTTC
size: NA; D: TRBD1; J: TRBJ1-4; V: TRBV2; CDR3: CASRRRDSATNEKLFF; DNA: TGTGCCAGCAGAAGGCGGGACAGTGCAACTAATGAAAAACTGTTTTTT
size: NA; D: TRBD1; J: TRBJ1-5; V: TRBV7-8; CDR3: CASSPGQLYQPQHF; DNA: TGTGCCAGCAGCCCGGGACAGCTCTATCAGCCCCAGCATTTT
size: NA; D: NA; J: TRBJ2-2; V: TRBV2; CDR3: CASSEVQGTGELFF; DNA: TGTGCCAGCAGTGAAGTCCAGGGGACCGGGGAGCTGTTTTTT
size: NA; D: TRBD2; J: TRBJ2-5; V: TRBV6-2/TRBV6-3; CDR3: CASSYEGREGQETQYF; DNA: TGTGCCAGCAGTTACGAGGGGCGGGAGGGCCAGGAGACCCAGTACTTC
size: NA; D: TRBD1; J: TRBJ1-2; V: TRBV29-1; CDR3: CSVPGQNNYGYTF; DNA: TGCAGCGTGCCGGGACAGAATAACTATGGCTACACCTTC
size: NA; D: TRBD2; J: TRBJ2-3; V: TRBV19; CDR3: CASSIEGLAGGRGTDTQYF; DNA: TGTGCCAGTAGTATAGAGGGACTAGCGGGGGGACGAGGCACAGATACGCAGTATTTT
size: NA; D: NA; J: TRBJ1-4; V: TRBV7-2; CDR3: CASSPQGGGRGNEKLFF; DNA: TGTGCCAGCAGCCCCCAAGGCGGGGGGCGAGGTAATGAAAAACTGTTTTTT
size: NA; D: TRBD2; J: TRBJ2-7; V: TRBV19; CDR3: CASSISGGSFYEQYF; DNA: TGTGCCAGTAGTATTAGCGGGGGATCCTTCTACGAGCAGTACTTC
size: NA; D: NA; J: TRBJ1-6; V: TRBV2; CDR3: CASSEALRTTSPLHF; DNA: TGTGCCAGCAGTGAAGCGCTTCGTACAACCTCACCCCTCCACTTT
size: NA; D: NA; J: TRBJ1-6; V: TRBV28; CDR3: CASSFYRANNSPLHF; DNA: TGTGCCAGCAGTTTCTACAGGGCCAATAATTCACCCCTCCACTTT
size: few; D: NA; J: TRBJ1-3; V: TRBV9; CDR3: CASSVAPDAGEAGNTIYF; DNA: TGTGCCAGCAGCGTAGCGCCCGACGCAGGGGAAGCTGGAAACACCATATATTTT
size: NA; D: TRBD2; J: TRBJ2-5; V: TRBV4-2; CDR3: CASSIRGGTSKETQYF; DNA: TGTGCCAGCAGCATCCGGGGGGGGACATCTAAAGAGACCCAGTACTTC
size: NA; D: NA; J: TRBJ2-3; V: TRBV3-1/TRBV3-2; CDR3: CASSQDRGPTDTQYF; DNA: TGTGCCAGCAGCCAAGACAGGGGTCCCACAGATACGCAGTATTTT
size: NA; D: TRBD1; J: TRBJ2-1; V: TRBV3-1/TRBV3-2; CDR3: CASSQGFDRGRNEQFF; DNA: TGTGCCAGCAGCCAAGGATTCGACAGGGGGCGCAATGAGCAGTTCTTC
size: few; D: TRBD1; J: TRBJ1-5; V: TRBV7-9; CDR3: CASSLGGGGTGANQPQHF; DNA: TGTGCCAGCAGCTTAGGAGGTGGCGGGACAGGGGCGAATCAGCCCCAGCATTTT
size: NA; D: TRBD1; J: TRBJ1-4; V: TRBV27; CDR3: CASSLRDRTNEKLFF; DNA: TGTGCCAGCAGTTTAAGGGACAGAACGAATGAAAAACTGTTTTTT
size: NA; D: NA; J: TRBJ2-3; V: TRBV6-2/TRBV6-3; CDR3: CASSSSTDTQYF; DNA: TGTGCCAGCAGCTCTAGCACAGATACGCAGTATTTT
size: few; D: NA; J: TRBJ1-4; V: TRBV12-5; CDR3: CASGLAPTQDIVVEKLFF; DNA: TGTGCTAGTGGTTTGGCCCCAACCCAGGACATCGTCGTCGAAAAACTGTTTTTT
size: NA; D: NA; J: TRBJ2-2; V: TRBV7-3; CDR3: CASSPLGRPGELFF; DNA: TGTGCCAGCAGCCCATTAGGGAGGCCCGGGGAGCTGTTTTTT
size: NA; D: NA; J: TRBJ1-2; V: TRBV10-1; CDR3: CASSDRDNVPRTF; DNA: TGCGCCAGCAGTGACAGGGACAACGTCCCGCGGACCTTC
size: NA; D: TRBD1; J: TRBJ1-1; V: TRBV18; CDR3: CASSPMDRATEAFF; DNA: TGTGCCAGCTCACCTATGGACAGGGCCACTGAAGCTTTCTTT
size: NA; D: NA; J: TRBJ2-7; V: TRBV7-3; CDR3: CASSATGAYEQYF; DNA: TGTGCCAGCAGCGCAACAGGAGCCTACGAGCAGTACTTC
size: NA; D: TRBD1; J: TRBJ1-4; V: TRBV6-4; CDR3: CASSPGTGGSEKLFF; DNA: TGTGCCAGCAGCCCCGGGACAGGGGGCTCTGAAAAACTGTTTTTT
size: NA; D: TRBD2; J: TRBJ2-5; V: TRBV4-3; CDR3: CASSQGIAGGPRQETQYF; DNA: TGCGCCAGCAGCCAGGGAATAGCGGGAGGGCCGAGGCAAGAGACCCAGTACTTC
size: NA; D: NA; J: TRBJ2-5; V: TRBV3-1/TRBV3-2; CDR3: CASGGAFQETQYF; DNA: TGTGCCAGCGGCGGAGCGTTCCAAGAGACCCAGTACTTC
size: NA; D: NA; J: TRBJ2-1; V: TRBV4-1; CDR3: CASSQGITGYNEQFF; DNA: TGCGCCAGCAGCCAAGGAATAACAGGGTACAATGAGCAGTTCTTC
size: NA; D: NA; J: TRBJ2-5; V: TRBV6-5; CDR3: CASSAYLILETQYF; DNA: TGTGCCAGCTCCGCCTACTTAATTCTCGAGACCCAGTACTTC
size: NA; D: TRBD2; J: TRBJ2-5; V: TRBV6-2/TRBV6-3; CDR3: CASSTTSGWPETQYF; DNA: TGTGCCAGCAGTACGACTAGCGGTTGGCCAGAGACCCAGTACTTC
size: once; D: NA; J: TRBJ1-2; V: TRBV14; CDR3: CASSQQGKFYGYTF; DNA: TGTGCCAGCAGCCAACAGGGGAAGTTCTATGGCTACACCTTC
size: NA; D: NA; J: TRBJ1-2; V: TRBV5-1; CDR3: CASSYGLPANYGYTF; DNA: TGCGCCAGCAGCTATGGACTGCCAGCTAACTATGGCTACACCTTC
size: NA; D: NA; J: TRBJ2-3; V: TRBV7-6; CDR3: CASSLAGEKGTDTQYF; DNA: TGTGCCAGCAGCTTAGCGGGAGAGAAAGGCACAGATACGCAGTATTTT
size: once; D: TRBD1; J: TRBJ1-2; V: TRBV27; CDR3: CASRTGGDGYTF; DNA: TGTGCCAGCAGAACAGGGGGCGATGGCTACACCTTC
size: NA; D: TRBD2; J: TRBJ2-7; V: TRBV19; CDR3: CASSTSGRAVGEQYF; DNA: TGTGCCAGTAGTACGAGCGGGAGGGCCGTGGGGGAGCAGTACTTC
size: NA; D: NA; J: TRBJ1-5; V: TRBV28; CDR3: CASRTAGNQPQHF; DNA: TGTGCCAGCAGAACCGCAGGGAATCAGCCCCAGCATTTT
size: NA; D: TRBD2; J: TRBJ2-7; V: TRBV6-2/TRBV6-3; CDR3: CASSYPPGLAGGAYEQYF; DNA: TGTGCCAGCAGTTACCCCCCAGGACTAGCGGGGGGCGCCTACGAGCAGTACTTC
size: NA; D: NA; J: TRBJ2-6; V: TRBV19; CDR3: CASSLQGSGANVLTF; DNA: TGTGCCAGTAGTTTACAGGGTAGTGGGGCCAACGTCCTGACTTTC
size: NA; D: TRBD1; J: TRBJ2-5; V: TRBV7-8; CDR3: CASSKGTGANQETQYF; DNA: TGTGCCAGCAGCAAGGGGACAGGGGCTAACCAAGAGACCCAGTACTTC
size: NA; D: NA; J: TRBJ2-2; V: TRBV7-2; CDR3: CASSNTRKNTGELFF; DNA: TGTGCCAGCAGCAACACTAGGAAGAACACCGGGGAGCTGTTTTTT
size: NA; D: NA; J: TRBJ1-6; V: TRBV19; CDR3: CATENRSGSPLHF; DNA: TGTGCCACCGAAAATAGGTCGGGATCACCCCTCCACTTT
size: NA; D: NA; J: TRBJ2-2; V: TRBV18; CDR3: CASSPISRTTPTGELFF; DNA: TGTGCCAGCTCACCAATTTCCCGGACAACCCCTACCGGGGAGCTGTTTTTT
size: NA; D: NA; J: TRBJ1-3; V: TRBV18; CDR3: CASSPSSGTGNTIYF; DNA: TGTGCCAGCTCACCGAGTTCGGGGACTGGAAACACCATATATTTT
size: NA; D: NA; J: TRBJ1-1; V: TRBV30; CDR3: CAWSVGRGTEAFF; DNA: TGTGCCTGGAGTGTAGGGCGGGGAACTGAAGCTTTCTTT
size: NA; D: NA; J: TRBJ2-7; V: TRBV5-1; CDR3: CASSLDTPGLPPYEQYF; DNA: TGCGCCAGCAGCTTGGATACCCCCGGGTTACCTCCCTACGAGCAGTACTTC
size: NA; D: NA; J: TRBJ2-3; V: TRBV7-2; CDR3: CASSLTSLQYDTQYF; DNA: TGTGCCAGCAGCTTAACTTCCCTGCAATACGATACGCAGTATTTT
size: NA; D: NA; J: TRBJ2-7; V: TRBV10-3; CDR3: CAISGGGSYEQYF; DNA: TGTGCCATCAGTGGAGGGGGATCCTACGAGCAGTACTTC
size: NA; D: NA; J: TRBJ2-7; V: TRBV7-9; CDR3: CASSSTGLPYEQYF; DNA: TGTGCCAGCAGCTCTACAGGGCTACCTTACGAGCAGTACTTC
size: NA; D: NA; J: TRBJ1-4; V: TRBV2; CDR3: CASSEARLTNEKLFF; DNA: TGTGCCAGCAGTGAAGCGCGGCTAACTAATGAAAAACTGTTTTTT
size: NA; D: TRBD1; J: TRBJ1-2; V: TRBV6-5; CDR3: CASSRGTGALGYTF; DNA: TGTGCCAGCAGCAGAGGGACAGGGGCGCTTGGCTACACCTTC
size: NA; D: NA; J: TRBJ1-1; V: TRBV6-1; CDR3: CASSGRRGTSNTEAFF; DNA: TGTGCCAGCAGTGGAAGACGTGGGACATCGAACACTGAAGCTTTCTTT
size: NA; D: NA; J: TRBJ2-2; V: TRBV6-6; CDR3: CASSYSVRTGELFF; DNA: TGTGCCAGCAGTTACTCAGTGCGCACCGGGGAGCTGTTTTTT
size: NA; D: NA; J: TRBJ1-4; V: TRBV5-1; CDR3: CASSLGPEANEKLFF; DNA: TGCGCCAGCAGCTTGGGCCCAGAGGCTAATGAAAAACTGTTTTTT
size: NA; D: NA; J: TRBJ2-1; V: TRBV7-9; CDR3: CASSLAGLDEQFF; DNA: TGTGCCAGCAGCTTAGCGGGTCTAGATGAGCAGTTCTTC
size: NA; D: NA; J: TRBJ1-1; V: TRBV18; CDR3: CASSPGDRLNTEAFF; DNA: TGTGCCAGCTCACCGGGTGACAGGTTGAACACTGAAGCTTTCTTT
size: NA; D: NA; J: TRBJ1-3; V: TRBV5-1; CDR3: CASSLADPDSGNTIYF; DNA: TGCGCCAGCAGCTTGGCCGATCCAGACTCTGGAAACACCATATATTTT
size: NA; D: NA; J: TRBJ1-4; V: TRBV18; CDR3: CASSPRSRSNEKLFF; DNA: TGTGCCAGCTCACCACGCTCAAGGAGTAATGAAAAACTGTTTTTT
size: NA; D: TRBD1; J: TRBJ2-3; V: TRBV5-6; CDR3: CASSRDRGETDTQYF; DNA: TGTGCCAGCAGCCGGGACAGGGGTGAAACAGATACGCAGTATTTT
size: NA; D: TRBD1; J: TRBJ2-5; V: TRBV19; CDR3: CASSTSQGAGETQYF; DNA: TGTGCCAGTAGTACCAGTCAGGGGGCAGGGGAGACCCAGTACTTC